This TCR beta chain is drawn from a study of regulatory T cells in long-lasting Graves disease. Study as a whole: Prior antithyroid drug treatment in newly diagnosed Graves' patients lasted under 3 months. General study points: Investigators studied peripheral blood only, not thyroid tissue.

The CDR3 is 17 residues long. The germline V gene has CDR1 SNHLY and CDR2 FYNNEI. J was trimmed by 2 bases and V by 7 bases; bases with no gene match: 8. This clonotype was detected ten times or more. As yet, its antigen is unknown. The time point here: newly diagnosed GD, antithyroid drugs for less than 3 months. From PBMCs, RNA was extracted and then used to make the TCR library. Building of the TCR beta libraries involved iRepertoire HTBI primers and Arm-PCR of CDR3 regions. TCRdb recomputed calls from the multiplex PCR reads with MiXCR, one row per CDR3 protein. The sample lists around 360,000 distinct CDR3 sequences, 15% to 20% occurring once. This sample was also put to use in a study of T cells in Graves' hyperthyroidism and ophthalmopathy. This second study notes: Hyperthyroidism in the patients, aged 18 to 65, was newly diagnosed and under 2 months in duration. Classification by a 13 V-J model distinguished ophthalmopathy from stable hyperthyroidism.

The source material was peripheral blood mononuclear cells (PBMCs), sampled at new diagnosis, from a patient treated with antithyroid drugs. The sequence came from a young woman with Graves disease. This sequence joins TRBV2 and TRBJ2-2; the match to TRBD2 covers 12 bases. CDR3 sequence (DNA): TGTGCCAGCACTCTGACTAGCGGGGGAATCAACACCGGGGAGCTGTTTTTT. It is translated as CASTLTSGGINTGELFF.